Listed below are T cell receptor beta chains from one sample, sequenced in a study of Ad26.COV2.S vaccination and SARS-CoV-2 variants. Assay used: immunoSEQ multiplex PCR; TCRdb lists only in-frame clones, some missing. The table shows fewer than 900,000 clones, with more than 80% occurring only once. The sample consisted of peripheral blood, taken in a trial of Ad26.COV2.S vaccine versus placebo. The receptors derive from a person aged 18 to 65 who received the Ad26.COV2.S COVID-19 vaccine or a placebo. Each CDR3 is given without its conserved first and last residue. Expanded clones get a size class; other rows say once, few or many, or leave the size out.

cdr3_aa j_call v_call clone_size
ASSRAGVNTEAF TRBJ1-1 TRBV7-9 NA
AWATGGTDTQY TRBJ2-3 TRBV30 NA
ASSLVGTGGNQPQH TRBJ1-5 TRBV11-3 NA
ASSSTGQGNTIY TRBJ1-3 TRBV7-2 NA
AWSGGLFTNTGELF TRBJ2-2 TRBV30 NA
ASSRQEGSNQPQH TRBJ1-5 TRBV7-2 NA
SVAVLAGGPDTQY TRBJ2-3 TRBV29-1 NA
AIAGSSYNEQF TRBJ2-1 TRBV15 NA
ASRQDSGRSPLH TRBJ1-6 TRBV19 few
AISEDPPTGLQETQY TRBJ2-5 TRBV10-3 NA
ASSPRDGRNTEAF TRBJ1-1 TRBV9 NA
ASSTSGHTQY TRBJ2-3 TRBV4-3 NA
ATTGSPSGNTIY TRBJ1-3 TRBV27 NA
ASSERGETQY TRBJ2-5 TRBV6-1 NA
ASTPGTSVHEQY TRBJ2-7 TRBV7-9 NA
ATLLTGQGEGYT TRBJ1-2 TRBV10-3 NA
ASSRTGSRSSYNEQF TRBJ2-1 TRBV5-1 NA
ASRSLGQETQY TRBJ2-5 TRBV6-5 NA
AWSVLVSSYNEQF TRBJ2-1 TRBV30 NA
ASSDTENTEAF TRBJ1-1 TRBV6-4 once
AWGLLSTEAF TRBJ1-1 TRBV30 NA
ASSPSPATNEKLF TRBJ1-4 TRBV5-1 once
ASRDREGYGYT TRBJ1-2 TRBV6-4 NA
ASSLDEFEAF TRBJ1-1 TRBV7-9 few
ASSRLVTDTQY TRBJ2-3 TRBV18 NA
ASSFLETGTRKNNEQF TRBJ2-1 TRBV9 once
ASSPLAGVAYEQY TRBJ2-7 TRBV7-2 once
ASSLVGEETQY TRBJ2-5 TRBV7-2 once
ATGTGLNQPQH TRBJ1-5 TRBV6-5 NA
ASSRTGGTYNEQF TRBJ2-1 TRBV7-9 NA
ASSSGGANHQPQH TRBJ1-5 TRBV6-5 NA
ASSWGSQGGGETQY TRBJ2-5 TRBV7-6 NA
ASSDSLRYEQY TRBJ2-7 TRBV6-5 once
ASSLLRNTGELF TRBJ2-2 TRBV5-4 NA
ASGPTAPLTANVLT TRBJ2-6 TRBV5-1 NA
ASSERSASGGARDEQF TRBJ2-1 TRBV6-1 NA
ATSDGTTYEQY TRBJ2-7 TRBV24-1 NA
ASSPSGTNSNQPQH TRBJ1-5 TRBV18 NA
ASRTSGRGYEQY TRBJ2-7 TRBV6-5 once
ASSLGGTASYEQY TRBJ2-7 TRBV5-1 NA
ASRGGQQNTEAF TRBJ1-1 TRBV6-5 NA
ASSLGAGLMNTEAF TRBJ1-1 TRBV4-1 NA
ASSLRTGGDTQY TRBJ2-3 TRBV7-2 NA
ASRLDRHGVQF TRBJ2-1 TRBV19 NA
ASRVSNQPQH TRBJ1-5 TRBV6-5 NA